This T cell receptor beta chain stems from a study of blood T cell repertoires in COVID-19. Study as a whole: There were acute and convalescent COVID-19 samples, and they came from the United States, Italy and Spain. T cells, B-cell-depleted T cells, or PBMCs supplied cDNA or gDNA.

As processed by the authors: Reference gene primer amplification gave nucleated cell count estimates. Only in-frame clones appear in the TCRdb table, and some are missing; sequencing was by immunoSEQ multiplex PCR. V and J calls plus clone size are reproduced from that table; the DNA served to infer D and trimming. Here the sample spans around 120,000 clones, 83% being singletons. This receptor was obtained from a man between 25 and 39 years old with acute or convalescent COVID-19. Source material: peripheral blood.

This chain's CDR3 is CASSLTPTGTEETQYF. DNA of the CDR3: TGTGCCAGCAGCTTGACTCCTACCGGGACAGAGGAGACCCAGTACTTC. The rearrangement uses TRBV7-2 and TRBJ2-5, with 7 bases lining up with TRBD1. Trimming took 3 bases from V and 5 from J; bases not matched to a gene: 12. CDR1 is SGHTA and CDR2 is FQGNSA in the germline V gene. The CDR3 is made up of 16 amino acids.